This TCR beta chain was recovered during a study of cytomegalovirus exposure and HLA in healthy donors. In the PCR, 60 Vbeta and 13 Jbeta primers were used. The table came from immunoSEQ multiplex PCR; TCRdb's copy has only in-frame clones and leaves some out. The sample has roughly 120,000 clones; more than 60% are singletons. The clonotype originates from a man aged 25-45 years in good health and CMV-seropositive. The specimen was PBMCs.

In nucleotides, the CDR3 is TGCGCCAGCAGCCCGAGGGGGGGGGCAGATACGCAGTATTTT. Amino acids: CASSPRGGADTQYF. V gene TRBV5-1 combines with J gene TRBJ2-3; D is possibly TRBD2 (7 bases). This CDR3 has 14 residues. The V end was cut by 4 bases, the J end by 4 bases, with 13 bases between. Per the germline V gene, CDR1 is SGHRS and CDR2 is YFSETQ.